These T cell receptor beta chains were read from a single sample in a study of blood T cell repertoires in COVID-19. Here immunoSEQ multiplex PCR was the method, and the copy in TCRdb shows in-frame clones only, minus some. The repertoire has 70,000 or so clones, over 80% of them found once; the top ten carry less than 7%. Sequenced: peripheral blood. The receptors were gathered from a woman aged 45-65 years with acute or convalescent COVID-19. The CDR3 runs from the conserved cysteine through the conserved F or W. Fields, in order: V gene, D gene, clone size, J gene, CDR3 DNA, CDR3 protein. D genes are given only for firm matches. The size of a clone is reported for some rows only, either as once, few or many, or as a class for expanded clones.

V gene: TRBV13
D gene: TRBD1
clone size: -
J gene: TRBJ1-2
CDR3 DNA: TGTGCCAGCAGCTTAGCCCGCCGAGACAGGGGTGCCTTCAGTTATGGCTACACCTTC
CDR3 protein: CASSLARRDRGAFSYGYTF

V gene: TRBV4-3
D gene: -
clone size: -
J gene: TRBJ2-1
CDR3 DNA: TGCGCCAGCAGCCAGGGACTCAACCTCCTCAATGAGCAGTTCTTC
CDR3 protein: CASSQGLNLLNEQFF

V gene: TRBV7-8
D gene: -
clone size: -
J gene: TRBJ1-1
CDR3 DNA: TGTGCCAGCAGCTTTTTGAGGGACACTGAAGCTTTCTTT
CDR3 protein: CASSFLRDTEAFF

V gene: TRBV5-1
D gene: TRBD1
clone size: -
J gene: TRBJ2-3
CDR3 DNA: TGCGCCAGCACCCCAATGACAGGGGGGGGCACAGATACGCAGTATTTT
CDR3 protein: CASTPMTGGGTDTQYF

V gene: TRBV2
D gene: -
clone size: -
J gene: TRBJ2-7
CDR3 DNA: TGTGCCAGCAGTGAACGGCAGCGCCGAGCGCCGACCTACGAGCAGTACTTC
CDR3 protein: CASSERQRRAPTYEQYF

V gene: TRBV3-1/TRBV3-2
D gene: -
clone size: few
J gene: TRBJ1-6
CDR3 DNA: TGTGCCAGCAGCCCCCGGACAGTTTTTGGGAATTCACCCCTCCACTTT
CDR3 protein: CASSPRTVFGNSPLHF

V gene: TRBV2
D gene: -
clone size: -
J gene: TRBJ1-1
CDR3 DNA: TGTGCCAGCAAGAGATCCTCTGAAGCTTTCTTT
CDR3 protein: CASKRSSEAFF

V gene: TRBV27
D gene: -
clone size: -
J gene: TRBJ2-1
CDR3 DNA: TGTGCCAGCAGTTTATTATTCGGACTCCGGGAGAATGAGCAGTTCTTC
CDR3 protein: CASSLLFGLRENEQFF

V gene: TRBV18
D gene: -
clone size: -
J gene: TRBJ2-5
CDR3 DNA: TGTGCCAGCTCGAGAGCCCCGGGTTCGGGGGAGACCCAGTACTTC
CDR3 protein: CASSRAPGSGETQYF

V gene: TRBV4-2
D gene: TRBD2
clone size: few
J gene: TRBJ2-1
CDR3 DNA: TGTGCCAGCAGCCCTACTAGCGGGAGCATCGCGGGGCAGGATGAGCAGTTCTTC
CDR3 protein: CASSPTSGSIAGQDEQFF

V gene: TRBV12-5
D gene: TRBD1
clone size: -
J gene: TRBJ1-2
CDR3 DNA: TGTGCTAGTGGTTTGGCCCCGACAGGGGTCGTTCTCTATGGCTACACCTTC
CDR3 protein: CASGLAPTGVVLYGYTF

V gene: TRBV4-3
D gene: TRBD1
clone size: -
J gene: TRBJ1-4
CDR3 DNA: TGCGCCAGCAGCCACAAGGACAGGGGAGATGAAAAACTGTTTTTT
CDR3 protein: CASSHKDRGDEKLFF

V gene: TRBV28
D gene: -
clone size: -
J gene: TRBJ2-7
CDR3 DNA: TGTGCCAGCAGTTCAGCCTCTGCGGCCTCCTACGAGCAGTACTTC
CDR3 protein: CASSSASAASYEQYF

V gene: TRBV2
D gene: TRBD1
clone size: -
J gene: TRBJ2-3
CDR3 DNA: TGTGCCAGCACGGGACAGGGTGGCATGGGGACGCAGTATTTT
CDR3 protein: CASTGQGGMGTQYF

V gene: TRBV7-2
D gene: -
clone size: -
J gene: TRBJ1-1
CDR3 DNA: TGTGCCAGCAGCTCACGTAGTGGGGGGGCTGAAGCTTTCTTT
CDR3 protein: CASSSRSGGAEAFF

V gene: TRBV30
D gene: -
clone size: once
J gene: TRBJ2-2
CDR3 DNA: TGTGCCTGGGAAACATTCTACACCGGGGAGCTGTTTTTT
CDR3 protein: CAWETFYTGELFF

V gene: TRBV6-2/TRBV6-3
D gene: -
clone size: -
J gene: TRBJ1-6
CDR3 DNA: TGTGCCAGCAGTGACTTACTAAATTCACCCCTCCACTTT
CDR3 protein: CASSDLLNSPLHF

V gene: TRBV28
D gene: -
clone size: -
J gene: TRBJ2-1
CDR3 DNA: TGTGCCAGCAGTTCGGTTCGCAATGAGCAGTTCTTC
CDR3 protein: CASSSVRNEQFF

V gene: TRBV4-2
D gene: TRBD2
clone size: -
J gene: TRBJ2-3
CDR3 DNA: TGTGCCAGCAGCCAAGCCGGGACTAGCGGGGGCCGCCGCACAGATACGCAGTATTTT
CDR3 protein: CASSQAGTSGGRRTDTQYF

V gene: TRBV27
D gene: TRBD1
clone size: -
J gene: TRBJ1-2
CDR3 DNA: TGTGCCAGCAGACGGGGACAGGGGGCCTATGGCTACACCTTC
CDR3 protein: CASRRGQGAYGYTF

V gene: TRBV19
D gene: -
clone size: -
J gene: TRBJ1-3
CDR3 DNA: TGTGCCAGTACCACAGTGAGCTCTGGAAACACCATATATTTT
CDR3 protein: CASTTVSSGNTIYF

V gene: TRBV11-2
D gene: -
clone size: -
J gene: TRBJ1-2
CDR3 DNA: TGTGCCAGCAGCTTAGTTCCAGGGCCTAACGGCTACACCTTC
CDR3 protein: CASSLVPGPNGYTF

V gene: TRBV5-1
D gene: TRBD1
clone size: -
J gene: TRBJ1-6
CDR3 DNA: TGCGCCAGCAGCGTGGACAGGGGGATTAATTCACCCCTCCACTTT
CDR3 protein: CASSVDRGINSPLHF

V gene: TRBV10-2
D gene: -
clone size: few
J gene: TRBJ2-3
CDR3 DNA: TGCGCCACCCACTCCACCCTTAGCACAGATACGCAGTATTTT
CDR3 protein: CATHSTLSTDTQYF

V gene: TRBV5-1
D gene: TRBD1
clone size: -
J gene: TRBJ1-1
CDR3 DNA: TGCGCCAGCAGCTTGGCCCCCGGACAGGGGACTGAAGCTTTCTTT
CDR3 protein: CASSLAPGQGTEAFF

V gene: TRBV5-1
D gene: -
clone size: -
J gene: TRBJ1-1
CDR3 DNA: TGCGCCAGCAGCTTAGGAGGGACGGAACCAGAAGCTTTCTTT
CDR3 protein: CASSLGGTEPEAFF

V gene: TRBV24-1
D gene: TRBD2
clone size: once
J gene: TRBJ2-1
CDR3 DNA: TGTGCCACCAGTGATCCAGGGACTAGCGCCACAACACAGTTCTTC
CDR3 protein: CATSDPGTSATTQFF

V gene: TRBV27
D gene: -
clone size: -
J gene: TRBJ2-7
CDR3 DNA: TGTGCCAGCAGACCAGGAAATGCTCCTCCCGACGAGCAGTACTTC
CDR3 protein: CASRPGNAPPDEQYF

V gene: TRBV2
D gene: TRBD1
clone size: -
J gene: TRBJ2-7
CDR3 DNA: TGTGCCAGCTCTAACGGGGACAGATCCTACGAGCAGTACTTC
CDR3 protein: CASSNGDRSYEQYF

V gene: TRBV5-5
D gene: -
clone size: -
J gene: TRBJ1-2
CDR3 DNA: TGTGCCAGCAGGGAGGGTCCAGTCAACTATGGCTACACCTTC
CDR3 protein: CASREGPVNYGYTF

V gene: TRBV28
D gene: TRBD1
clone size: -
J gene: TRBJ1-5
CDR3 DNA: TGTGCCAGCAGTTTATGGACAGGGGGAAGTAATCAGCCCCAGCATTTT
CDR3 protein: CASSLWTGGSNQPQHF

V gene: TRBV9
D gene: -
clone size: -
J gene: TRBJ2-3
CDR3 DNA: TGTGCCAGCAGCGTAGCTCTCACAGGGTACGGGCACACAGATACGCAGTATTTT
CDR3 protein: CASSVALTGYGHTDTQYF

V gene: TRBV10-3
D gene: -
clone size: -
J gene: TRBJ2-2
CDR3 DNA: TGTGCCATCAAAGGGGTCACCGGGGAGCTGTTTTTT
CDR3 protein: CAIKGVTGELFF

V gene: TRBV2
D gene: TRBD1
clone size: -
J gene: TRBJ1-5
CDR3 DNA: TGTGCCAGCAGGGGGGACAGGGGGCCCTCTGTTGGTCAGCCCCAGCATTTT
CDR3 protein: CASRGDRGPSVGQPQHF

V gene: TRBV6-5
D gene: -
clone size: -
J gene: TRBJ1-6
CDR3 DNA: TGTGCCAGCAGTTACGGGGCGGGGGCAAGTTCACCCCTCCACTTT
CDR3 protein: CASSYGAGASSPLHF

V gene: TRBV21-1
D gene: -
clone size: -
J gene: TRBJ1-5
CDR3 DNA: TGTGCCAGCAGCGACCGGGACAGACGAATTAATCAGCCCCAGCATTTT
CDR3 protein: CASSDRDRRINQPQHF

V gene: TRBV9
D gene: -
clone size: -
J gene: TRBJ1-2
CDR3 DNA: TGTGCCAGCAGCATTGCAAGGGGCGGCTACACCTTC
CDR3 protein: CASSIARGGYTF

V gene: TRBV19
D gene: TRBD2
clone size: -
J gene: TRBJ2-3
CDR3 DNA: TGTGCCACTCGTAGCGGGGGGGGCCGAGGAGATACGCAGTATTTT
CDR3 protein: CATRSGGGRGDTQYF

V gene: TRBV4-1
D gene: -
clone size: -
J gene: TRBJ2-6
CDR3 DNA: TGCGCCAGCAGCCAAGATAGGGGGACAAGCTCTGGGGCCAACGTCCTGACTTTC
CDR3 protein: CASSQDRGTSSGANVLTF

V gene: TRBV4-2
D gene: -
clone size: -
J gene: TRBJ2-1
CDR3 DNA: TGTGCCAGCAGCCAAGAGATGGACTTCGACAATGAGCAGTTCTTC
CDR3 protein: CASSQEMDFDNEQFF

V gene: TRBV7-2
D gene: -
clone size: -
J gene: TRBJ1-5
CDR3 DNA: TGTGCCAGCAGCTTTCATACTGATAGCAATCAGCCCCAGCATTTT
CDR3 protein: CASSFHTDSNQPQHF

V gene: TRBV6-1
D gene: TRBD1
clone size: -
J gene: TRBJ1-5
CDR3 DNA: TGTGCCAGCAGTGGTTCAGGGGGCAGGGGCAATCAGCCCCAGCATTTT
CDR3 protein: CASSGSGGRGNQPQHF

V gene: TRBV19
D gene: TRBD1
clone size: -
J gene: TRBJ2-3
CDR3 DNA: TGTGCCAGTAGAGCGACAGGGCCCATCACAGATACGCAGTATTTT
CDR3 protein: CASRATGPITDTQYF

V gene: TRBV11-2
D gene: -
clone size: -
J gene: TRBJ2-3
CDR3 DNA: TGTGCCAGCAGCCAAGCGGGCTACACAGATACGCAGTATTTT
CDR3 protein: CASSQAGYTDTQYF

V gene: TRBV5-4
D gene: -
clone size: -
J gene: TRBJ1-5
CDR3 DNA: TGTGCCAGCAGCTTCTACGGTCAGCCCCAGCATTTT
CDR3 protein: CASSFYGQPQHF

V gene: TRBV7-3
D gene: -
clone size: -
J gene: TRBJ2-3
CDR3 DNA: TGTGCCAGCAGCAAACAGGGCACAGATACGCAGTATTTT
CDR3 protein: CASSKQGTDTQYF

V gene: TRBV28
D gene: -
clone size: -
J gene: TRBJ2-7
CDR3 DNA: TGTGCCAGCAGACTCCAAACAGGGCCCTACGAGCAGTACTTC
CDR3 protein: CASRLQTGPYEQYF

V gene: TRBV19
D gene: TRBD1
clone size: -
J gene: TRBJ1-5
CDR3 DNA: TGTGCCAGTAGTAAGACAGGGACCCAGCATTTT
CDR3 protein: CASSKTGTQHF

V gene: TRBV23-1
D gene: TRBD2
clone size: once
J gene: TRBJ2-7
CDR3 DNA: TGCGCCAGCAGTCAATCAACGGACTATAATAGCGGGAGGGATTCCGAGCAGTACTTC
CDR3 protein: CASSQSTDYNSGRDSEQYF

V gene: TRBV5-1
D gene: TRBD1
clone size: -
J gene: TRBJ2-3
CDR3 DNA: TGCGCCAGCAGCTGGCGGACAGGGGGAACAGATACGCAGTATTTT
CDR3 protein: CASSWRTGGTDTQYF

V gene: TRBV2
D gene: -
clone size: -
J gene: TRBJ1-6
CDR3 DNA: TGTGCCAGCAGTGGGACAAGACTTAATTCACCCCTCCACTTT
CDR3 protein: CASSGTRLNSPLHF

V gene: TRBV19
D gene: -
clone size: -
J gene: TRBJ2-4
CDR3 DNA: TGTGCCAGTAGTTCCCTTGGAGGGTTTGGTCTAGCCAAAAACATTCAGTACTTC
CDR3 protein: CASSSLGGFGLAKNIQYF

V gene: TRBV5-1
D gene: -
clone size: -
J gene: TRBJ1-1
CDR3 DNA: TGCGCCAGCAGCTTGGGACAGGAGCACACTGAAGCTTTCTTT
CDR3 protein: CASSLGQEHTEAFF